This T cell receptor beta chain was captured in a study of T cells in Graves' hyperthyroidism and ophthalmopathy. Study-level background: Peripheral blood draws took place at initial diagnosis, ahead of any treatment.

This CDR3 contains 15 residues. Regions amplified from RNA transcripts were the TCR beta CDR3 regions. A set of HTBI primers served as the primers for a first-round RT-PCR of the TCR CDR3. A single record per CDR3 protein comes from TCRdb applying MiXCR to the multiplex PCR reads. The repertoire holds about 710,000 distinct CDR3 sequences, with around 17% as singletons. Findings and caveats of the study: The authors' 13 V-J model separated ophthalmopathy from stable hyperthyroidism.

Concerning this clonotype: The antigen is not known. One end of the junction fails to match germline, which may point to a read error.

It was considered stable Graves' hyperthyroidism when ophthalmopathy did not progress within 18 months. Material: blood. This receptor was obtained from a young man with Graves' hyperthyroidism. The chain links TRBV12-3 or TRBV12-4 to TRBJ1-4, with 8 positions matching TRBD1. The CDR3 DNA follows: TGTGCCAGAAGTTTAATCAGGGGGCGCGGTGAAAAACTGTTTTTT. As protein: CARSLIRGRGEKLFF.